The clone carrying this T cell receptor (beta chain) has ten or more counts. Antigen: not known. TCR beta CDR3 sequences were amplified from RNA transcripts. Initially, a first-round RT-PCR of the TCR CDR3 employed the HTBI primer set. Each CDR3 protein gets one entry after TCRdb re-called the multiplex PCR reads with MiXCR. Seen here are roughly 300,000 distinct CDR3 sequences, 18% observed once, and the top ten hold approximately 49%. V shed 8 bases and J shed 0 bases, with 9 bases lying between them. CDR3 length: 13 residues. These data originate in a study of T cells in Graves' hyperthyroidism and ophthalmopathy. Study summary: Peripheral blood was collected at initial diagnosis, before any treatment. Regarding the study as a whole: Most clonotypes expanded in thyroid above 0.001 were likewise present in blood.

Patients aged 18 to 65 had newly diagnosed hyperthyroidism of under 2 months' duration. Used for diagnoses were clinical symptoms, serum thyroxine and TRAb, thyroid ultrasound and orbital computed tomography. The receptor's source is a woman in her 50s with Graves' hyperthyroidism. The sample consisted of blood. The V gene is TRBV12-3 or TRBV12-4, the J gene TRBJ2-3; the D gene could be TRBD1 or TRBD2 (5 bases each). CDR3 coding DNA: TGTGCCAGCCGCTGGGACAGCACAGATACGCAGTATTTT. Protein sequence: CASRWDSTDTQYF.